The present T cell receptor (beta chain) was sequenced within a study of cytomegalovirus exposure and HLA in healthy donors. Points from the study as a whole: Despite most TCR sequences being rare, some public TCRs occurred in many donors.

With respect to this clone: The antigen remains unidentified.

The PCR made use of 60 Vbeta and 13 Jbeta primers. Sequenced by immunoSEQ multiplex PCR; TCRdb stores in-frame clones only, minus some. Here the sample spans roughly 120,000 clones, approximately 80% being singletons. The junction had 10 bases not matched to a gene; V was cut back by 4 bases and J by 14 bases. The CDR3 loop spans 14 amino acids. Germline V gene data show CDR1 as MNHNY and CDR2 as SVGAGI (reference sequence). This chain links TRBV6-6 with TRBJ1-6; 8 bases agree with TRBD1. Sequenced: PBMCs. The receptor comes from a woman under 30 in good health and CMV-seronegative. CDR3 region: CASSSVGRGRSLHF. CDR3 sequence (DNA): TGTGCCAGCAGTTCCGTGGGCAGGGGGCGGTCCCTCCACTTT.